This T cell receptor beta chain was retrieved from a study of post-analysis software for immune sequencing data (dated by TCRdb to between 2014 and 2017). Some background on the complete study: The recorded disease courses included relapsing-remitting, secondary progressive and progressive-relapsing multiple sclerosis, and some patients had no subtype annotation. The multiple sclerosis patient repertoires were compared with approximately 11 previously published healthy control repertoires from donors aged about 6 to 26 years. A subset of samples was prepared in parallel using single-end sample barcoding, then pooled and co-amplified after Illumina adapter ligation.

The paper's findings and limits, for the study overall: Direct clustering with F measure showed strong co-clustering of samples prepared in the same batch, prompting a batch-effect correction. The multiple sclerosis patient group was slightly younger than the control group. Significantly lower normalized Chao1 diversity was found in multiple sclerosis patients than in controls, suggesting substantial peripheral T-cell clonal expansion. About 5 TRBV segments, including TRBV5-6, TRBV5-1 and TRBV20-1, were significantly more frequent in patients than controls.

A few counts support this clonotype. The antigen this receptor binds is unknown. The junction and the germline gene differ at one end; a read error may be behind it. Based on the germline V gene (reference sequence), the CDR1 and CDR2 sequences are SEHNR and FQNEAQ. The CDR3 goes from the cysteine to the phenylalanine over 15 residues. Here the CDR3 DNA is all that survives: 45 bases in frame from base 1. Libraries were made using PCR. Sequenced using an Illumina HiSeq 2500. Unique molecular identifiers were incorporated into TCR beta cDNA libraries to reduce PCR and sequencing biases. Every 1 to 10 million input T cells yielded approximately 500,000 cDNA molecules, meaning each molecule approximated one T cell. The patient libraries were prepared and sequenced with the same protocol used for the earlier healthy control dataset. Samples belonging to the same batch were prepared together, multiplexed and sequenced on a shared HiSeq lane. The authors processed their data as follows. Raw barcoded reads were processed with MIGEC, and single-read molecular identifier groups were discarded before consensus assembly and CDR3 extraction. VDJtools was used for post-analysis of the clonotype tables, and diversity was normalized by down-sampling every dataset to the size of the smallest sample. To correct batch-related cross-sample contamination, repertoire overlap clustering matched CDR3 amino acid sequences but not nucleotide sequences. TCRdb took the public reads, trimmed them with fastp at Q25, ran MiXCR for clone calling and kept in-frame beta chains. Duplicate CDR3 protein sequences are folded into a single record with the most common DNA and genes. TCRdb, not the original authors, processed these V and J calls. In this sample the table shows approximately 350,000 distinct CDR3 sequences, roughly 35% of which occur a single time. Clones ranked in the top ten supply about an eighth of the sample.

To demonstrate the VDJtools post-analysis software, the study profiled TCR beta repertoires from the peripheral blood of about a dozen young patients with multiple sclerosis. Multiple sclerosis patients were children and adolescents aged roughly 6 to 17 years. Sequenced input: blood. The source of this sequence is a girl aged 10-17 years with multiple sclerosis. The sequence joins TRBV7-9 to TRBJ1-1; 5 matching bases give a weak D call of TRBD1. The DNA is TGTGCCAGCAGCTTACAAGCCAGGGCCCAGCCTGAGGCTTTCTTT. Translated, this gives CASSLQARAQPEAFF.